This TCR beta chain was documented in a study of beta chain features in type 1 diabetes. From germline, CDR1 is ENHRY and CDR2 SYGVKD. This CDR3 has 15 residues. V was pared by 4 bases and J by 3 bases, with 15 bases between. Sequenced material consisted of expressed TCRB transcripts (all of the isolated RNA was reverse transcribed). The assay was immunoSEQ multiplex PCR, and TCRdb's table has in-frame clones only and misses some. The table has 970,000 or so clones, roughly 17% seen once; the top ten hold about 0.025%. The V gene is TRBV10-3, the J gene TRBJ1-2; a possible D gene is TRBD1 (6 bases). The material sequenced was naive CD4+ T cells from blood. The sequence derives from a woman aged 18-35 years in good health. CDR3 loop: CAISGRQARDYGYTF. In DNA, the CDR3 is TGTGCCATCAGTGGACGACAGGCTCGGGACTATGGCTACACCTTC.